This T cell receptor beta chain was sequenced during a study of shared clonotypes between healthy human individuals. The CDR3 is made up of 13 amino acids. Germline values: CDR1 SGHVS, CDR2 FQNEAQ. The V end was cut by 4 bases, the J end by 4 bases, with 10 bases between. The table lists this clone with a count of one. The authors distributed each subset's genomic DNA evenly over several immunoSEQ plates. TCRdb's copy holds only in-frame clones and misses some; the assay was immunoSEQ multiplex PCR. Here the sample spans about 770,000 clones, 55% to 80% being singletons. The chain has TRBV7-8 and TRBJ1-2; D not certain. Specimen: memory CD4+ T cells sorted from blood. The subset denotes: CD45RA-negative fraction. The sequence derives from a woman aged 30 to 39 in good health. The CDR3 region is CASSYLRGYGYTF. The CDR3 nucleotides are TGTGCCAGCAGCTATCTACGGGGCTATGGCTACACCTTC.